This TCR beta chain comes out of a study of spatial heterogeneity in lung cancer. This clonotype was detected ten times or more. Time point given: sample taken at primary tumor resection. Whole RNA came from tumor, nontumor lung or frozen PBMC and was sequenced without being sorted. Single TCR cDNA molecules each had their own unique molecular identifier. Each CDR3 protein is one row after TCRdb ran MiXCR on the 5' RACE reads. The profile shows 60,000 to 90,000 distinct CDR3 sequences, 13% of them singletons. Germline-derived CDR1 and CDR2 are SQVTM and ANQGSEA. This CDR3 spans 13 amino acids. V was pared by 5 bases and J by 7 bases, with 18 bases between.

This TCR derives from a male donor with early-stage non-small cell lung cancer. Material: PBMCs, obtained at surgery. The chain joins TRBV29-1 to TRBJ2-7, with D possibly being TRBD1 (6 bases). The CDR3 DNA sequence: TGCAGCGTTTGGTGGCCGGGGACACGAGAGCAGTACTTC. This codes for CSVWWPGTREQYF.